This TCR beta chain stems from a study of T cell responses to AZD1222 COVID-19 vaccine. Study-wide results and limits: Unmutated variant regions reportedly attract nearly half of all spike-specific TCRs. Most donors were white British, females outnumbered males, and clonal diversity was possibly underestimated. Baseline serology detected seropositivity in only 6 or 7 AZD1222 recipients.

CDR3 length equals 16 residues. Germline V gene data show CDR1 as SNHLY and CDR2 as FYNNEI. Unmatched junction bases numbered 17, after V lost 7 bases and J lost 6 bases. Sequencing used immunoSEQ multiplex PCR; TCRdb keeps in-frame clones, though not all of them. The sample holds approximately 120,000 clones, 87% seen once. Comments on this clone: The antigen remains unidentified.

The clonotype comes from an adult in good health. The chain combines TRBV2 with TRBJ2-7; 8 bases line up with TRBD2. Sequenced here: peripheral blood, sampled on day 0 of AZD1222 vaccination. The chain's CDR3 is CASTRLAHRGGGEQYF. The CDR3 nucleotides read TGTGCCAGCACCCGACTAGCGCATAGGGGCGGCGGCGAGCAGTACTTC. The full variable domain, rest sourced from reference TRBV2 and TRBJ2-7, is EPEVTQTPSHQVTQMGQEVILRCVPISNHLYFYWYRQILGQKVEFLVSFYNNEISEKSEIFDDQFSVERPDGSNFTLKIRSTKLEDSAMYFCASTRLAHRGGGEQYFGPGTRLTVT.